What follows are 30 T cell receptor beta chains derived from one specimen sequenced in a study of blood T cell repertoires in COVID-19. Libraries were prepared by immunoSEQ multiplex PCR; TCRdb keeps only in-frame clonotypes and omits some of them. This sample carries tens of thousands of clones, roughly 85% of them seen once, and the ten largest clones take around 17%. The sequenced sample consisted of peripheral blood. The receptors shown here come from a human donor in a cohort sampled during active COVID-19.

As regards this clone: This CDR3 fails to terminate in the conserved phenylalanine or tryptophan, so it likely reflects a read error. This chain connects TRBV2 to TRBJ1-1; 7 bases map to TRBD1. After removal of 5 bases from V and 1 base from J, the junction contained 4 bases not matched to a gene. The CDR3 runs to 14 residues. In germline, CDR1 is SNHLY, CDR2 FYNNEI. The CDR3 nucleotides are TGTGCCAGCAGTCGACAGGGCCAGAACACTGAAGCTTTCTCT. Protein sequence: CASSRQGQNTEAFS.

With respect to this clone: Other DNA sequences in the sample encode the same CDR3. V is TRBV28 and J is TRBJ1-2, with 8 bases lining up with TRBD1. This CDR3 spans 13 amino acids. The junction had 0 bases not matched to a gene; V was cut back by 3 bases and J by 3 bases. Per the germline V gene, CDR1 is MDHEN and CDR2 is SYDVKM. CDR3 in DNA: TGTGCCAGCAGTTTGGACAGGGACTATGGCTACACCTTC. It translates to CASSLDRDYGYTF.

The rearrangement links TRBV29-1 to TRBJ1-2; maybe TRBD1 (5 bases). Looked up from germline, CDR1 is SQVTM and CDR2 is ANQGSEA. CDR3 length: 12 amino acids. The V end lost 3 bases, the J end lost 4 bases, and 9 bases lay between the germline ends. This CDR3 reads CSVDRGGYGYTF. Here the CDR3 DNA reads TGCAGCGTTGACCGGGGGGGCTATGGCTACACCTTC.

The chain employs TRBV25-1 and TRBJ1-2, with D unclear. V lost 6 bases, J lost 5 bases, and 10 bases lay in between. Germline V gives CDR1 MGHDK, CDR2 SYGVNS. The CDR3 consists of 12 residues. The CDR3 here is CASRGPGYGYTF. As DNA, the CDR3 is TGTGCCAGCAGAGGTCCGGGGTATGGCTACACCTTC.

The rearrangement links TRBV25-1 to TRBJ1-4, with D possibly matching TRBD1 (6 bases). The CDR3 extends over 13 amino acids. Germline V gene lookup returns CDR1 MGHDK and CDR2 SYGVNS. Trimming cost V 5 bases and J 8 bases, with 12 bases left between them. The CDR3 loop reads CASSSGGLEKLFF. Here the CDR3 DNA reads TGTGCCAGCAGTAGCGGGGGCTTGGAAAAACTGTTTTTT.

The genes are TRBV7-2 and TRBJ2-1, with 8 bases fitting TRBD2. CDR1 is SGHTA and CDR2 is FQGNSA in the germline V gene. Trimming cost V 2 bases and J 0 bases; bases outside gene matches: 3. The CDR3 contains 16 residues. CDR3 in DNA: TGTGCCAGCAGCTTATACGCGGGGGGCTCCTACAATGAGCAGTTCTTC. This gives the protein CASSLYAGGSYNEQFF.

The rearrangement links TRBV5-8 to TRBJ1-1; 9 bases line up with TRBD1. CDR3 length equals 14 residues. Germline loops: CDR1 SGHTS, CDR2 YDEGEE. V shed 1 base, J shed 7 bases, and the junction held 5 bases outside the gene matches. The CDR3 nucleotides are TGTGCCAGCAGCTTGTACAGGGGGCGAAGTGAAGCTTTCTTT. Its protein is CASSLYRGRSEAFF.

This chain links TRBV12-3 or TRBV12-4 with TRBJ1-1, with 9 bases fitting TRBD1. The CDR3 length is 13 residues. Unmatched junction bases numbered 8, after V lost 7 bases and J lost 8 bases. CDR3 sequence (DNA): TGTGCCAGCACCTTAGACGACAGGGGGGAAGCTTTCTTT. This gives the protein CASTLDDRGEAFF.

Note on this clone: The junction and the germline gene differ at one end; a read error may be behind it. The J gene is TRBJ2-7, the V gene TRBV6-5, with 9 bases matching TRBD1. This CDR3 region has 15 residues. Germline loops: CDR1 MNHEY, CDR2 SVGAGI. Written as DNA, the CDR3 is TGTGCCAGCAGTGACTCCGGGACAGGGACCCACGAGCAGTACTTC. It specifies CASSDSGTGTHEQYF.

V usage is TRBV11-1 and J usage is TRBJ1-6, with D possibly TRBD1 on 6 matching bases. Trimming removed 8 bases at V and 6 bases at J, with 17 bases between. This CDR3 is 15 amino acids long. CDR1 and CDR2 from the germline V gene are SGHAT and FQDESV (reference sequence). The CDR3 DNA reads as TGTGCCAGCGGCTATTCGACAGGTCCTAATTCACCCCTCCACTTT. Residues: CASGYSTGPNSPLHF.

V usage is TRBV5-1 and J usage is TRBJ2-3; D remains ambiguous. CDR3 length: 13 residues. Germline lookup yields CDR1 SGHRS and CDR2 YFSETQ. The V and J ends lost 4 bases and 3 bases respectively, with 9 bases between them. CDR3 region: CASSRIRTDTQYF. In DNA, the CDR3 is TGCGCCAGCAGCCGCATACGGACAGATACGCAGTATTTT.

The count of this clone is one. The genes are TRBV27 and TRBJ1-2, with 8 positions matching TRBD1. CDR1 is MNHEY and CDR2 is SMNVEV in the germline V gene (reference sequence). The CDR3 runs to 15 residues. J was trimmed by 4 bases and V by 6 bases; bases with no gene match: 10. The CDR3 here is CASSPYGQGSYGYTF. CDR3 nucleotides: TGTGCCAGCAGCCCCTATGGACAGGGCAGCTATGGCTACACCTTC.

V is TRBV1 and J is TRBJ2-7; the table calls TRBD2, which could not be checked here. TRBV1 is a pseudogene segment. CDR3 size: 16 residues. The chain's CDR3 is CTSSQGLREREYEQYF. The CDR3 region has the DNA TGCACCAGCAGCCAAGGACTGAGGGAGCGGGAATACGAGCAGTACTTC.

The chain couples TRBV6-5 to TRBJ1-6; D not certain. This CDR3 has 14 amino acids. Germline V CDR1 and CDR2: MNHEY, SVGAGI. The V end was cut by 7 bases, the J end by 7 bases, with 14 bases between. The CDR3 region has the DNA TGTGCCAGCAAGACGTCAGGCACCAATTCACCCCTCCACTTT. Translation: CASKTSGTNSPLHF.

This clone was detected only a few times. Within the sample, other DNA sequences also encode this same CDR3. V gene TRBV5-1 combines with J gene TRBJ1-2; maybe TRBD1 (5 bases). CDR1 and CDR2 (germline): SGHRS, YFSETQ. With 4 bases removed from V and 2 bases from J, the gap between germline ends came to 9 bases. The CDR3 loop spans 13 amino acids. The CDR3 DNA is TGCGCCAGCAGCCTGACAGTCAACTATGGCTACACCTTC. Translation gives CASSLTVNYGYTF.

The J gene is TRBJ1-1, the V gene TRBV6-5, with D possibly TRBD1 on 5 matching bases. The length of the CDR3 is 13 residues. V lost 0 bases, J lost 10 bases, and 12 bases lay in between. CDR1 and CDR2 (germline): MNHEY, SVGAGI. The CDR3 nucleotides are TGTGCCAGCAGTTACTCGGGGGGTTTAGGAGCTTTCTTT. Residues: CASSYSGGLGAFF.

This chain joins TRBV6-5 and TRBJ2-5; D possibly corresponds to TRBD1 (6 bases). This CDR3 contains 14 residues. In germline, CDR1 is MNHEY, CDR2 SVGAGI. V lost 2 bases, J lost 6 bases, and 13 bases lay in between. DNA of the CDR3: TGTGCCAGCAGTTACGTTGGCCAGGGGCAGACCCAGTACTTC. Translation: CASSYVGQGQTQYF.

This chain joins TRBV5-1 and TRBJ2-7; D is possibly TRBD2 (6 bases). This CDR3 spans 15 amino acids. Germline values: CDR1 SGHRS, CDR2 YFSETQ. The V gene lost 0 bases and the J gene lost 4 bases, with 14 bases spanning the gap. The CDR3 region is CASSLGSGAIYEQYF. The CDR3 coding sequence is TGCGCCAGCAGCTTGGGGTCGGGAGCTATATACGAGCAGTACTTC.

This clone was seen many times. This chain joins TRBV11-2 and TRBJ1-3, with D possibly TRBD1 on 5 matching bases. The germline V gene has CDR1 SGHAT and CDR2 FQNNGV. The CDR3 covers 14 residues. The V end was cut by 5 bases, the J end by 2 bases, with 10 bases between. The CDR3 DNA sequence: TGTGCCAGCAGCCCGGGGGTAGCTGGAAACACCATATATTTT. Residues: CASSPGVAGNTIYF.

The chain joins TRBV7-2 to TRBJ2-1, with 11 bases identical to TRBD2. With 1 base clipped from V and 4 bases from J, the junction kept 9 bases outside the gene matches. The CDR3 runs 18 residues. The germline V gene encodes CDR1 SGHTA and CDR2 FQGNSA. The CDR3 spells CASSLEGTSGRFYNEQFF. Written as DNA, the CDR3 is TGTGCCAGCAGCTTAGAAGGAACTAGCGGGAGATTTTACAATGAGCAGTTCTTC. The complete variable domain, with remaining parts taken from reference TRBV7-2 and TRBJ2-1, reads GAGVSQSPSNKVTEKGKDVELRCDPISGHTALYWYRQSLGQGLEFLIYFQGNSAPDKSGLPSDRFSAERTGGSVSTLTIQRTQQEDSAVYLCASSLEGTSGRFYNEQFFGPGTRLTVL.

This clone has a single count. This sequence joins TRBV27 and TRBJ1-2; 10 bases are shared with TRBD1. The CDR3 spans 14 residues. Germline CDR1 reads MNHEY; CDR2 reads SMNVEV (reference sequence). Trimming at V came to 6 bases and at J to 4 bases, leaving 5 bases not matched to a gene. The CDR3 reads CASSQGQGRYGYTF. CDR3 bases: TGTGCCAGCAGCCAGGGACAGGGGCGCTATGGCTACACCTTC.

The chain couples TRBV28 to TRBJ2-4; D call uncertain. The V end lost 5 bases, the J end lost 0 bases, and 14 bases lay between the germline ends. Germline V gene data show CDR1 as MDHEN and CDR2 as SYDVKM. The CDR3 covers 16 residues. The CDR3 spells CASSPQRFIAKNIQYF. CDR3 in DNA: TGTGCCAGCAGTCCTCAGCGTTTTATAGCCAAAAACATTCAGTACTTC.

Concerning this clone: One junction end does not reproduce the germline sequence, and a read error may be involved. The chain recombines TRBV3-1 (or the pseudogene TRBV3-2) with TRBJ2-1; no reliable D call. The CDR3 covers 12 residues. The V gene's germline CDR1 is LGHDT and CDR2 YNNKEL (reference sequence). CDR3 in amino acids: CASSARSLLAVF. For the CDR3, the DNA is TGTGCCAGCTCAGCCCGATCGTTACTTGCGGTCTTC.

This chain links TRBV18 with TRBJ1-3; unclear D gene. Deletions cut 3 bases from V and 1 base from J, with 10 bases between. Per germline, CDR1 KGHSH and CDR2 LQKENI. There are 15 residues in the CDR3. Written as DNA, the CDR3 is TGTGCCAGCTCACCGTTGGACTCATCTGGAAACACCATATATTTT. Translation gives CASSPLDSSGNTIYF.

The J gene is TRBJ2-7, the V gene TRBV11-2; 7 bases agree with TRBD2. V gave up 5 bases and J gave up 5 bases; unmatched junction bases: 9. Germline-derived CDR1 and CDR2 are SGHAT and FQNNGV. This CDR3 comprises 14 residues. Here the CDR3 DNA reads TGTGCCAGCAGCCAAAGCGGGATGGGGAACGAGCAGTACTTC. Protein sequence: CASSQSGMGNEQYF.

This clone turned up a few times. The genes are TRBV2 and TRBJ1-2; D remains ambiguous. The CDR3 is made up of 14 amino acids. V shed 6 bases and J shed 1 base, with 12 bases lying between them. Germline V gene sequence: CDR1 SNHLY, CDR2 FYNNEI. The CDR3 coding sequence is TGTGCCAGCAGAGGCCCGAGGATTAACTATGGCTACACCTTC. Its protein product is CASRGPRINYGYTF.

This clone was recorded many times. The CDR3 nucleotides read TGCAGCGTTGCGGCGACAGGGCGGGGAGCCAATGAGCAGTTCTTC. Its protein is CSVAATGRGANEQFF. The V and J genes are TRBV29-1 and TRBJ2-1, with TRBD1 as a possible D gene (7 bases). Between the trimmed V and J ends, which lost 4 bases and 6 bases, there was a span of 19 bases. CDR3 length: 15 residues. Germline V gene lookup returns CDR1 SQVTM and CDR2 ANQGSEA.

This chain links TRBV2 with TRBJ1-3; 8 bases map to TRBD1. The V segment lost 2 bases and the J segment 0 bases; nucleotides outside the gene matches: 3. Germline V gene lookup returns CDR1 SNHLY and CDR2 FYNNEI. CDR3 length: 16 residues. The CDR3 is CASSEQGARSGNTIYF. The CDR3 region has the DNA TGTGCCAGCAGTGAACAGGGGGCTCGCTCTGGAAACACCATATATTTT. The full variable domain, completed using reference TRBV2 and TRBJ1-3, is EPEVTQTPSHQVTQMGQEVILRCVPISNHLYFYWYRQILGQKVEFLVSFYNNEISEKSEIFDDQFSVERPDGSNFTLKIRSTKLEDSAMYFCASSEQGARSGNTIYFGEGSWLTVV.

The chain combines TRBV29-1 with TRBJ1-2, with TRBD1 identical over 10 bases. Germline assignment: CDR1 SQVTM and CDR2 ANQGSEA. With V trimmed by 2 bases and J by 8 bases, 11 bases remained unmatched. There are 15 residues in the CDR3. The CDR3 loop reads CSVERTGGTSGGYTF. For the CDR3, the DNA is TGCAGCGTTGAAAGGACAGGGGGTACTTCAGGGGGCTACACCTTC.

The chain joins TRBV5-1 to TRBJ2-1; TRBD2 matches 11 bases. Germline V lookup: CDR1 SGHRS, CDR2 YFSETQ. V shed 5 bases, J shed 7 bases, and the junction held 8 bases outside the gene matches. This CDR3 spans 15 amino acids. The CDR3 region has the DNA TGCGCCAGCAGAACAACCGGGACTAGCGGAAATGAGCAGTTCTTC. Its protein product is CASRTTGTSGNEQFF. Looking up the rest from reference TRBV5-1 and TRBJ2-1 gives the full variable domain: KAGVTQTPRYLIKTRGQQVTLSCSPISGHRSVSWYQQTPGQGLQFLFEYFSETQRNKGNFPGRFSGRQFSNSRSEMNVSTLELGDSALYLCASRTTGTSGNEQFFGPGTRLTVL.